The following is a T cell receptor (beta chain) sequence with its context. The antigen is unknown. V shed 5 bases, J shed 9 bases, and the junction held 7 bases outside the gene matches. This CDR3 contains 12 residues. Germline V gene lookup returns CDR1 SQVTM and CDR2 ANQGSEA. The data belong to a study of T cells in Graves' hyperthyroidism and ophthalmopathy. Study-wide context: Before any treatment, at initial diagnosis, peripheral blood was collected. General study points: The majority of expanded thyroid clonotypes above 0.001 also appeared in blood.

Exclusion of a patient resulted from uncontrolled infection, other autoimmune disease, pregnancy or lactation. PBMCs stemmed from 8.5 to 10 ml fresh peripheral blood. TCR beta CDR3 regions were amplified from RNA. HTBI primers were the set used in a first-round RT-PCR of the TCR CDR3. Via MiXCR, TCRdb re-called the multiplex PCR reads, giving one row per CDR3 protein. The sample lists about 840,000 distinct CDR3 sequences; about 38% were seen once. The TCR sequence derives from a man in his late teens or twenties with Graves' hyperthyroidism. This chain joins TRBV29-1 and TRBJ2-5; TRBD1 matches at 9 bases. Sequenced input: blood. The CDR3 bases are TGCAGCGTTTGGGACAGGGATCAGCCCCAGTACTTC. Protein sequence: CSVWDRDQPQYF.